This TCR beta chain stems from a study of blood T cell repertoires in COVID-19. For the study at large: Some COVID-19 samples were acute and others convalescent; all came from the United States, Italy and Spain. T cells, B-cell-depleted T cells, or PBMCs supplied cDNA or gDNA.

This clone showed up just once. In the original analysis: Amplification of reference gene primers was used by the study to estimate nucleated cell counts. Sequenced by immunoSEQ multiplex PCR; TCRdb stores in-frame clones only, minus some. The DNA gave D and trimming, while V, J and clone size come from that table. The sample records approximately 86,000 clones, 70% to 90% being singletons. The length of the CDR3 is 11 residues. The J segment lost 6 bases and the V segment lost 2 bases, leaving 1 base of the junction unmatched. Germline V lookup: CDR1 DFQATT, CDR2 SNEGSKA (reference sequence). This receptor was obtained from a man aged 45-65 years with acute or convalescent COVID-19. This rearrangement joins TRBV20-1 to TRBJ2-7; 7 bases line up with TRBD1. The sample comprised peripheral blood. The CDR3 reads CSARTGVEQYF. CDR3 DNA: TGCAGTGCTAGAACAGGGGTCGAGCAGTACTTC.